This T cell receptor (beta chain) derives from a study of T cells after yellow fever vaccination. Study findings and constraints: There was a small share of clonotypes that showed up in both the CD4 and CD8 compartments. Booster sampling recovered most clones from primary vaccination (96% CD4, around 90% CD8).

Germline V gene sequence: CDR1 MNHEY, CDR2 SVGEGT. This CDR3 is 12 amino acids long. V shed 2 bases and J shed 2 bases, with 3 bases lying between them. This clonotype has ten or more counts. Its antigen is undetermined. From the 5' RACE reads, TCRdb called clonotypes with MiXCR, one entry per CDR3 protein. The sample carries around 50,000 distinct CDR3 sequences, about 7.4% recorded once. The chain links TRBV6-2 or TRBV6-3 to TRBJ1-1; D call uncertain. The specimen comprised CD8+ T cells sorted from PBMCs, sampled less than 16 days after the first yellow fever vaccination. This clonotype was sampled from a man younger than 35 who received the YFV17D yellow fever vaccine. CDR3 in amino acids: CASSYRNTEAFF. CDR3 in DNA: TGTGCCAGCAGTTACAGAAACACTGAAGCTTTCTTT.